This TCR beta chain was obtained from a study of early T cells in non-severe SARS-CoV-2 infection. Looking at the study overall: Sequenced bulk RNA came from whole blood that was unsorted, and chains were unpaired.

This clonotype was counted many times. J lost 10 bases, V lost 1 base, and 13 bases had no gene match. CDR1 is DFQATT and CDR2 is SNEGSKA in the germline V gene (reference sequence). The CDR3 loop spans 16 amino acids. One entry per CDR3 protein, called by TCRdb with MiXCR from the 5' RACE reads. Of some 50,000 distinct CDR3 sequences listed, about 9.1% are singletons. This rearrangement joins TRBV20-1 to TRBJ1-6; 7 bases match TRBD1. Sequenced material: whole blood. This TCR was recovered from an adult who was a healthcare worker with PCR-confirmed SARS-CoV-2 infection or an uninfected control (not recorded which). The CDR3 region is CSARASGGTPSSPLHF. DNA for the CDR3: TGCAGTGCTAGAGCTTCAGGGGGAACCCCATCCTCACCCCTCCACTTT.